The 19 T cell receptor beta chains presented below share a single source sample, sequenced in a study of T cell responses to AZD1222 COVID-19 vaccine. Data came from immunoSEQ multiplex PCR; TCRdb stores just in-frame clones and leaves some out. The table records roughly 150,000 clones, around 88% of them present only once. The sequencing here drew on peripheral blood, taken on day 0 of MenACWY control vaccination. The receptors originated from an adult in good health.

The V call is TRBV9, the J call TRBJ1-5, with 8 bases fitting TRBD1. The germline V gene encodes CDR1 SGDLS and CDR2 YYNGEE. V lost 3 bases, J lost 1 base, and 0 bases stayed unmatched. The CDR3 has 14 amino acids. The CDR3 DNA sequence: TGTGCCAGCAGCGGACAGGGGAGCAATCAGCCCCAGCATTTT. Its translation: CASSGQGSNQPQHF. The variable domain in full, with the rest retrieved from reference TRBV9 and TRBJ1-5, is DSGVTQTPKHLITATGQRVTLRCSPRSGDLSVYWYQQSLDQGLQFLIQYYNGEERAKGNILERFSAQQFPDLHSELNLSSLELGDSALYFCASSGQGSNQPQHFGDGTRLSIL.

This chain uses TRBV19 with TRBJ2-2, with a possible D match to TRBD1 (6 bases). CDR3 length equals 15 residues. V lost 5 bases and J lost 7, with 17 bases in between. The germline CDR1 and CDR2 sequences are LNHDA and SQIVND (reference sequence). The CDR3 protein is CASSSPGTFIGELFF. The CDR3 region has the DNA TGTGCCAGTAGTTCCCCCGGGACATTTATCGGGGAGCTGTTTTTT. Supplemented by reference TRBV19 and TRBJ2-2, the full variable domain reads DGGITQSPKYLFRKEGQNVTLSCEQNLNHDAMYWYRQDPGQGLRLIYYSQIVNDFQKGDIAEGYSVSREKKESFPLTVTSAQKNPTAFYLCASSSPGTFIGELFFGEGSRLTVL.

The chain links TRBV7-2 to TRBJ2-4; 10 positions match TRBD1. This CDR3 comprises 16 residues. V lost 2 bases, J lost 5 bases, and 6 bases stayed unmatched. From germline, CDR1 is SGHTA and CDR2 FQGNSA. This CDR3 reads CASSLNRGTGENIQYF. Written as DNA, the CDR3 is TGTGCCAGCAGCTTAAACCGCGGGACAGGGGAAAACATTCAGTACTTC.

The chain joins TRBV6-2 or TRBV6-3 to TRBJ2-2; D is unclear. The V gene lost 6 bases and the J gene lost 1 base, with 12 bases spanning the gap. This CDR3 comprises 15 residues. From germline, CDR1 is MNHEY and CDR2 SVGEGT. In nucleotides, the CDR3 is TGTGCCAGCAGCCGAGGACGGAGGAACACCGGGGAGCTGTTTTTT. This encodes CASSRGRRNTGELFF.

This sequence joins TRBV19 and TRBJ1-3, with D maybe TRBD1 (5 bases). The CDR3 loop spans 15 amino acids. V shed 5 bases and J shed 8 bases, with 19 bases lying between them. CDR1 LNHDA and CDR2 SQIVND come from the germline V gene (reference sequence). Written as DNA, the CDR3 is TGTGCCAGTAGTCCGGGGACCTTGATAGTTGACACCATATATTTT. Translation gives CASSPGTLIVDTIYF.

The chain couples TRBV5-1 to TRBJ1-1, with a tentative D call TRBD1 (6 bases). Germline V gives CDR1 SGHRS, CDR2 YFSETQ. Between the trimmed V and J ends, which lost 0 bases and 3 bases, there was a span of 9 bases. The CDR3 has 14 amino acids. The CDR3 nucleotides are TGCGCCAGCAGCTTGGACAGGGAGTACACTGAAGCTTTCTTT. This encodes CASSLDREYTEAFF.

This chain links TRBV5-1 with TRBJ1-5, with TRBD1 matching over 10 bases. The CDR3 runs to 15 residues. Per the germline V gene, CDR1 is SGHRS and CDR2 is YFSETQ. Trimming took 5 bases from V and 3 from J; bases not matched to a gene: 5. The chain's CDR3 is CASSFGQGVNQPQHF. Written as DNA, the CDR3 is TGCGCCAGCAGTTTCGGACAGGGGGTCAATCAGCCCCAGCATTTT.

V gene TRBV19 combines with J gene TRBJ2-6, with 7 bases identical to TRBD1. The V segment lost 7 bases and the J segment 3 bases; nucleotides outside the gene matches: 6. CDR3 length: 15 amino acids. Germline V gene lookup returns CDR1 LNHDA and CDR2 SQIVND (reference sequence). CDR3 nucleotide sequence: TGTGCCAGTAACCTACGGACAGGTGGGGCCAACGTCCTGACTTTC. This gives the protein CASNLRTGGANVLTF.

The sample holds one count of this clone. The chain joins TRBV6-4 to TRBJ1-5; a weak D match, TRBD1 (5 bases). The CDR3 length is 14 residues. Germline-derived CDR1 and CDR2 are MRHNA and SNTAGT. The ends were cut back, 8 bases at V and 1 base at J, with 12 bases in the middle. Here the CDR3 reads CASGTGTSNQPQHF. CDR3 DNA: TGTGCCAGCGGCACCGGGACCAGCAATCAGCCCCAGCATTTT.

V usage is TRBV6-1 and J usage is TRBJ2-7; 9 bases fit TRBD2. There are 14 residues in the CDR3. CDR1 and CDR2 (germline): MNHNS, SASEGT. Trimming removed 5 bases from V and 6 bases from J; junction bases left unmatched: 8. CDR3 DNA sequence: TGTGCCAGCAGTCCCGACGGGACTAGCCGCGAGCAGTACTTC. Translating gives CASSPDGTSREQYF.

The chain joins TRBV29-1 to TRBJ2-4; D is possibly TRBD2 (7 bases). Germline assignment: CDR1 SQVTM and CDR2 ANQGSEA. The CDR3 is made up of 15 amino acids. Deletions cut 5 bases from V and 9 bases from J, with 23 bases between. The CDR3 region has the DNA TGCAGCGTTTCCACATCGAGGGGGAGGGGTATCATTCAGTACTTC. Translating gives CSVSTSRGRGIIQYF.

The rearrangement links TRBV5-1 to TRBJ2-7; the D is unclear. The CDR3 runs 15 residues. The germline CDR1 and CDR2 sequences are SGHRS and YFSETQ. Trimming removed 4 bases at V and 1 base at J, with 15 bases between. The CDR3 protein is CASSPNPASSYEQYF. The CDR3, as DNA: TGCGCCAGCAGCCCAAATCCTGCGTCGTCCTACGAGCAGTACTTC.

The rearrangement uses TRBV19 and TRBJ2-5, with D perhaps given as TRBD1 or TRBD2 (5 bases each). Germline CDR1 LNHDA, CDR2 SQIVND (reference sequence). This CDR3 has 13 residues. V dropped 6 bases and J dropped 3 bases, with 11 bases sitting between them. This CDR3 is CASRPLGEETQYF. The CDR3 nucleotides are TGTGCCAGTAGGCCTTTGGGGGAAGAGACCCAGTACTTC. Full variable domain (missing parts from reference TRBV19 and TRBJ2-5): DGGITQSPKYLFRKEGQNVTLSCEQNLNHDAMYWYRQDPGQGLRLIYYSQIVNDFQKGDIAEGYSVSREKKESFPLTVTSAQKNPTAFYLCASRPLGEETQYFGPGTRLLVL.

This sequence joins TRBV7-9 and TRBJ2-1, with 9 bases that match TRBD2. In germline, CDR1 is SEHNR, CDR2 FQNEAQ (reference sequence). CDR3 length equals 15 residues. Unmatched junction bases numbered 3, after V lost 3 bases and J lost 3 bases. For the CDR3, the DNA is TGTGCCAGCAGCTTGACTAGCGGTGACTACAATGAGCAGTTCTTC. Its protein is CASSLTSGDYNEQFF.

The chain joins TRBV24-1 to TRBJ2-1; D is undetermined. Trimming stripped 9 bases from V and 5 bases from J, with 13 bases between. The CDR3 has 13 amino acids. Germline loops: CDR1 KGHDR, CDR2 SFDVKD. CDR3 in amino acids: CATSQGINNEQFF. For the CDR3, the DNA is TGTGCCACCTCACAAGGAATAAACAATGAGCAGTTCTTC.

V and J are TRBV5-6 and TRBJ2-5, with 9 bases matching TRBD1. The CDR3 has 16 residues. V was pared by 4 bases and J by 5 bases, with 12 bases of the junction left unmatched. Germline V gives CDR1 SGHDT, CDR2 YYEEEE. The CDR3 spells CASSRTGEPAGETQYF. The CDR3 DNA reads as TGTGCCAGCAGCCGGACAGGGGAGCCAGCGGGGGAGACCCAGTACTTC. Variable domain in full (rest from reference TRBV5-6 and TRBJ2-5): DAGVTQSPTHLIKTRGQQVTLRCSPKSGHDTVSWYQQALGQGPQFIFQYYEEEERQRGNFPDRFSGHQFPNYSSELNVNALLLGDSALYLCASSRTGEPAGETQYFGPGTRLLVL.

The chain uses TRBV19 and TRBJ1-2; D possibly corresponds to TRBD1 (6 bases). The ends were cut back, 4 bases at V and 3 bases at J, with 9 bases in the middle. From germline, CDR1 is LNHDA and CDR2 SQIVND (reference sequence). The CDR3 has 13 amino acids. Written as DNA, the CDR3 is TGTGCCAGTAGTAAACAGGGATACTATGGCTACACCTTC. Translation gives CASSKQGYYGYTF.

The chain has TRBV30 and TRBJ1-6, with D unresolved. This CDR3 has 13 amino acids. Germline loops: CDR1 GTSNPN, CDR2 SVGIG (reference sequence). The V end was cut by 1 base, the J end by 6 bases, with 7 bases between. The CDR3 DNA is TGTGCCTGGAGTGCCAGTTTTAATTCACCCCTCCACTTT. Translation gives CAWSASFNSPLHF.

The chain has TRBV27 and TRBJ2-1, with TRBD1 matching over 10 bases. CDR1 is MNHEY and CDR2 is SMNVEV in the germline V gene (reference sequence). J lost 2 bases, V lost 6 bases, and 4 bases had no gene match. The CDR3 is 15 amino acids. CDR3 sequence (DNA): TGTGCCAGCAGCACCGGGACAGGGGCCTACAATGAGCAGTTCTTC. It specifies CASSTGTGAYNEQFF.